The entry below gives a single T cell receptor beta chain sequence along with its context. In the original workflow: Amplified reference gene primers provided the basis for estimating nucleated cell counts. TCRdb's copy holds only in-frame clones and misses some; the assay was immunoSEQ multiplex PCR. V, J and clone size are taken as reported in that table, and D and trimming were inferred from the DNA itself. The data contain about 480,000 clones, 70% to 90% of them singletons. This sample is part of a study of blood T cell repertoires in COVID-19. Study details: COVID-19 samples from acute and convalescent phases originated in the United States, Italy and Spain. Nucleic acid was either cDNA or gDNA, and it came from T cells, B-cell-depleted T cells, or PBMCs.

The CDR3 covers 17 residues. The material sequenced was PBMCs or T cells enriched from blood (not recorded which). This receptor was identified in a middle-aged woman who had recovered from COVID-19. The J gene is TRBJ2-2, the V gene TRBV21-1; the DNA was not used to check the table's D call, TRBD2. TRBV21-1 is deemed a pseudogene. For the CDR3, the DNA is TGTGCCAGCAGCAAAGTGGAAGAGGGAGGTAACACCGGGGAGCTGTTTTTT. It translates to CASSKVEEGGNTGELFF.